This is a list of T cell receptor beta chains from one sample in a study of identifying expanded T cells in peripheral blood. TCRdb keeps only in-frame clones here, not all; method: immunoSEQ multiplex PCR. The sample has some 99,000 clones, around 89% seen once; the top ten hold about 7.7%. Sequencing was done on a sample of blood. The receptors here all came from a person between 18 and 75 years old in good health. CDR3s include the opening cysteine and the closing phenylalanine or tryptophan. A D gene is named only where the DNA matches it firmly. Clone size, where shown, is once, few, many, or a class for clones that have expanded.

clone_size	v_call	j_call	d_call	cdr3_aa	cdr3_nt
-	TRBV9	TRBJ2-3	TRBD2	CASSVVEGSSGKTDTQYF	TGTGCCAGCAGCGTAGTAGAGGGGTCTAGCGGAAAAACAGATACGCAGTATTTT
-	TRBV6-1	TRBJ2-7	TRBD1	CASSGTGGVSDEQYF	TGTGCCAGCAGTGGGACAGGGGGTGTTAGTGACGAGCAGTACTTC
-	TRBV18	TRBJ2-5	-	CASSPRQGETQYF	TGTGCCAGCTCACCACGGCAGGGGGAGACCCAGTACTTC
once	TRBV30	TRBJ1-4	-	CAWSVLRGEKLFF	TGTGCCTGGAGTGTACTCAGGGGTGAAAAACTGTTTTTT
-	TRBV5-4	TRBJ1-4	TRBD1	CASSQGQGNNEKLFF	TGTGCCAGCAGCCAGGGACAGGGAAATAATGAAAAACTGTTTTTT
-	TRBV5-6	TRBJ2-2	TRBD1	CASSLVTGGWELFF	TGTGCCAGCAGCTTGGTTACAGGGGGCTGGGAGCTGTTTTTT
-	TRBV16	TRBJ2-7	TRBD1	CASSPETGGDEQYF	TGTGCCAGCAGCCCCGAGACAGGGGGCGACGAGCAGTACTTC
-	TRBV29-1	TRBJ1-4	-	CSVYNRGNEKLFF	TGCAGCGTTTATAATCGTGGAAATGAAAAACTGTTTTTT
-	TRBV5-5	TRBJ1-2	-	CASSLQGDYGYTF	TGTGCCAGCAGCCTACAGGGAGACTATGGCTACACCTTC
-	TRBV18	TRBJ1-4	-	CASSPRSGNNNEKLFF	TGTGCCAGCTCACCCCGTTCCGGGAATAACAATGAAAAACTGTTTTTT
-	TRBV5-4	TRBJ1-2	-	CASSRRVVANYGYTF	TGTGCCAGCAGCCGTAGGGTGGTAGCTAACTATGGCTACACCTTC
once	TRBV7-3	TRBJ2-3	TRBD2	CASSLTASGSGTDTQYF	TGTGCCAGCAGCTTAACGGCTAGCGGGAGCGGTACGGACACGCAGTATTTT
-	TRBV7-9	TRBJ2-1	-	CASSLLQGGSYNEQFF	TGTGCCAGCAGCTTACTACAGGGCGGCTCCTACAATGAGCAGTTCTTC
-	TRBV4-1	TRBJ1-2	TRBD1	CASSKAPSGTDGYTF	TGCGCCAGCAGCAAAGCCCCCTCCGGGACAGATGGCTACACCTTC
-	TRBV7-2	TRBJ2-5	TRBD1	CASSKRQGLQGETQYF	TGTGCCAGCAGCAAAAGACAGGGCCTACAGGGAGAGACCCAGTACTTC
-	TRBV28	TRBJ2-3	-	CASSLTDTQYF	TGTGCCAGCAGCCTAACAGATACGCAGTATTTT
-	TRBV19	TRBJ2-5	-	CASSIAGGRETQYF	TGTGCCAGTAGTATAGCTGGAGGCCGAGAGACCCAGTACTTC
-	TRBV6-5	TRBJ2-3	-	CASSYAEVPTDTQYF	TGTGCCAGCAGTTACGCCGAAGTACCCACAGATACGCAGTATTTT
-	TRBV5-5	TRBJ2-7	-	CASSLVVYEQYF	TGTGCCAGCAGCTTGGTTGTCTACGAGCAGTACTTC
-	TRBV27	TRBJ2-3	-	CASSLKADTQYF	TGTGCCAGCAGTTTAAAGGCAGATACGCAGTATTTT
-	TRBV5-1	TRBJ2-1	-	CASSLAYEQFF	TGCGCCAGCAGCTTGGCATATGAGCAGTTCTTC
-	TRBV4-1	TRBJ2-1	TRBD2	CASSRAGDPYNEQFF	TGCGCCAGCAGCCGTGCGGGAGACCCTTACAATGAGCAGTTCTTC
-	TRBV18	TRBJ2-1	-	CASHSPVRGDEQFF	TGTGCCAGCCACTCACCTGTCAGGGGCGATGAGCAGTTCTTC
-	TRBV7-6	TRBJ1-5	-	CAVPWGPNQPQHF	TGTGCCGTTCCCTGGGGGCCCAATCAGCCCCAGCATTTT
-	TRBV2	TRBJ2-1	TRBD1	CASSERTQGAPPGEQFF	TGTGCCAGCAGTGAAAGAACCCAGGGGGCGCCCCCCGGGGAGCAGTTCTTC
-	TRBV5-4	TRBJ2-5	-	CASSSDNQETQYF	TGTGCCAGCAGCTCGGACAACCAAGAGACCCAGTACTTC
few	TRBV7-9	TRBJ2-7	-	CASSLAGAGEEQYF	TGTGCCAGCAGCTTAGCTGGGGCAGGGGAGGAGCAGTACTTC
-	TRBV5-1	TRBJ1-4	TRBD1	CASRRTGTGDEKLFF	TGCGCCAGCAGACGGACCGGGACAGGGGATGAAAAACTGTTTTTT
-	TRBV7-2	TRBJ1-6	-	CASSSQWGNNSPLHF	TGTGCCAGCAGCTCCCAGTGGGGAAATAATTCACCCCTCCACTTT
-	TRBV16	TRBJ2-3	-	CASREETGDTQYF	TGTGCCAGCAGAGAGGAGACAGGAGATACGCAGTATTTT
-	TRBV2	TRBJ1-5	TRBD1	CASTPGVRQGGQHF	TGTGCCAGCACCCCGGGAGTAAGGCAGGGGGGCCAGCATTTT
-	TRBV7-8	TRBJ1-2	-	CASSLGSISYYGYTF	TGTGCCAGCAGCTTGGGGTCCATATCTTACTATGGCTACACCTTC
-	TRBV5-4	TRBJ2-7	-	CASSLVGSGKDGEQYF	TGTGCCAGCAGCTTGGTAGGTTCGGGGAAGGACGGCGAGCAGTACTTC
-	TRBV28	TRBJ1-4	-	CASSLVRGVGEKLFF	TGTGCCAGCAGTTTAGTTCGGGGGGTCGGCGAAAAACTGTTTTTT
-	TRBV10-3	TRBJ2-5	-	CATQVGGSYQETQYF	TGTGCCACGCAAGTTGGGGGTTCGTACCAAGAGACCCAGTACTTC